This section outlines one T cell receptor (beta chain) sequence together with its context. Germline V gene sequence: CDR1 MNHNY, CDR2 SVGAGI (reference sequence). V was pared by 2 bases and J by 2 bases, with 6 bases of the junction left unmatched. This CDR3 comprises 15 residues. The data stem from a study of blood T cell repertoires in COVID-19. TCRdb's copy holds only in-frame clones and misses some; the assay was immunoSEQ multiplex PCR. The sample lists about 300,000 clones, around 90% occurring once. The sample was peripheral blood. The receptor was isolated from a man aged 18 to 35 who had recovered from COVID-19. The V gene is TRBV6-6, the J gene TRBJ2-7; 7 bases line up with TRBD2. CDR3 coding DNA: TGTGCCAGCAGTTACATTCTAGCGGAGGCCTACGAGCAGTACTTC. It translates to CASSYILAEAYEQYF.